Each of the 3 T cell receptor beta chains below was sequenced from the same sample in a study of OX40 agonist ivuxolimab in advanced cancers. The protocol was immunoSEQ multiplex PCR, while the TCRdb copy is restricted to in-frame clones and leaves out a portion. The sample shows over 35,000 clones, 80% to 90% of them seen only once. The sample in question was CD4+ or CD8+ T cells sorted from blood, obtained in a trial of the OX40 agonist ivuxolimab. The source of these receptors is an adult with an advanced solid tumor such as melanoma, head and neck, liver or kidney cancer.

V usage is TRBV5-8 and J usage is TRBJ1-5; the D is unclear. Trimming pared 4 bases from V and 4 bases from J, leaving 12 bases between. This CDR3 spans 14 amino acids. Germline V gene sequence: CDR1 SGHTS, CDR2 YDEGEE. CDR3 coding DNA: TGTGCCAGCAGCCAAGGTTTAGGTAATCAGCCCCAGCATTTT. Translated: CASSQGLGNQPQHF. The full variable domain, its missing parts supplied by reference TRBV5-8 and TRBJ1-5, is EAGVTQSPTHLIKTRGQQATLRCSPISGHTSVYWYQQALGLGLQFLLWYDEGEERNRGNFPPRFSGRQFPNYSSELNVNALELEDSALYLCASSQGLGNQPQHFGDGTRLSIL.

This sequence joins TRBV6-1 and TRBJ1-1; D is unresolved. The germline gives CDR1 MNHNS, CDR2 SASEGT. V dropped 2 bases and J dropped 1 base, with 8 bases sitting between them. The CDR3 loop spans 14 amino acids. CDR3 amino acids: CASSEKIGNTEAFF. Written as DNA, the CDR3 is TGTGCCAGCAGTGAAAAAATAGGGAACACTGAAGCTTTCTTT.

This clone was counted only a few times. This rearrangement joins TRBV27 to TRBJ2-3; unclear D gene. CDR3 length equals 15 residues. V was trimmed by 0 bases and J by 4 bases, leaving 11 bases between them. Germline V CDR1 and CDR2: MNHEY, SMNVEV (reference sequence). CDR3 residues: CASSLSVGSADTQYF. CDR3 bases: TGTGCCAGCAGTTTATCGGTGGGGTCCGCAGATACGCAGTATTTT.